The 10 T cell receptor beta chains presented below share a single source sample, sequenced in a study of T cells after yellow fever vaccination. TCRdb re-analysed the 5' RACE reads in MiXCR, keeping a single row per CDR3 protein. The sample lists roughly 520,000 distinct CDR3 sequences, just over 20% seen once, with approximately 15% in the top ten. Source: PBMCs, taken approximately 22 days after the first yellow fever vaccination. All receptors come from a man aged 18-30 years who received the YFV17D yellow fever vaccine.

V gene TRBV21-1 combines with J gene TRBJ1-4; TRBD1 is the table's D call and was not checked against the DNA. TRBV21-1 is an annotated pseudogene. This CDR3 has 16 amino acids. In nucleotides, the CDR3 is TGTGCCAGCAGCAAAGGGGGGACAGACGATAATGAAAAACTGTTTTTT. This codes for CASSKGGTDDNEKLFF.

CDR3 nucleotides: TGCAGCGTTGAAGGCGACACCGGTCCAAAGAACTATGGCTACACCTTC. Its protein product is CSVEGDTGPKNYGYTF. J is TRBJ1-2 and V is TRBV29-1; D remains ambiguous. Trimming stripped 1 base from V and 2 bases from J, with 17 bases between. The CDR3 is made up of 16 amino acids. CDR1 is SQVTM and CDR2 is ANQGSEA in the germline V gene.

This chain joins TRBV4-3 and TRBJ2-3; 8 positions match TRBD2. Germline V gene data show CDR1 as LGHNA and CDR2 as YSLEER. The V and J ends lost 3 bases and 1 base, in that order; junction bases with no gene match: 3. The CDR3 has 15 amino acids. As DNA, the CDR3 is TGCGCCAGCAGCCATGGAGCGGGGGGCACAGATACGCAGTATTTT. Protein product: CASSHGAGGTDTQYF.

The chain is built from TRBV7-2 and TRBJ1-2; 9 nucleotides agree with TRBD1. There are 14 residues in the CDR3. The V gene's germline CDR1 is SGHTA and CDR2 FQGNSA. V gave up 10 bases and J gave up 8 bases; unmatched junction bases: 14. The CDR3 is CAIQGALGGGGYTF. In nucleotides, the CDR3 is TGTGCCATACAGGGGGCGCTGGGAGGTGGAGGCTACACCTTC.

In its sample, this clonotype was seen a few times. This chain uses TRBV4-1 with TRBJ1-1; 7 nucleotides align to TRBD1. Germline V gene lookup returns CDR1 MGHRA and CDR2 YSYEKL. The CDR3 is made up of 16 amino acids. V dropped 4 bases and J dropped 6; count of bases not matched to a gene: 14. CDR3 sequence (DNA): TGCGCCAGCAGCCTCCTAGGGGGCAGTGGGTACGCTGAAGCTTTCTTT. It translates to CASSLLGGSGYAEAFF.

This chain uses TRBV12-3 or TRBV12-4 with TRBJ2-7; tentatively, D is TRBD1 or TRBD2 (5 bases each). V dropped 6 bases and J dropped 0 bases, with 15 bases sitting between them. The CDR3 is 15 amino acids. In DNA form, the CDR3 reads TGTGCCAGCAGCCTCGGGACGTCTCACTCCTACGAGCAGTACTTC. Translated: CASSLGTSHSYEQYF.

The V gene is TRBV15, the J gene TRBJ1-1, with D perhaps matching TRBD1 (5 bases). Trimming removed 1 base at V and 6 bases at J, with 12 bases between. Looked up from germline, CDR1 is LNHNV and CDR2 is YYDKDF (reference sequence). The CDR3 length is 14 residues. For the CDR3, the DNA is TGTGCCACCAGCAGAGGTGCCAGGGAATCTGAAGCTTTCTTT. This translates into CATSRGARESEAFF. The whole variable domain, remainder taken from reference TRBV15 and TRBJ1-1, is DAMVIQNPRYQVTQFGKPVTLSCSQTLNHNVMYWYQQKSSQAPKLLFHYYDKDFNNEADTPDNFQSRRPNTSFCFLDIRSPGLGDTAMYLCATSRGARESEAFFGQGTRLTVV.

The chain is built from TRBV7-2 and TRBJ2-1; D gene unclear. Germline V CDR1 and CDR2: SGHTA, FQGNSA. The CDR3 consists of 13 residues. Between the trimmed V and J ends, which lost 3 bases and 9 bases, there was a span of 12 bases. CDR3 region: CASSFPGVPEQFF. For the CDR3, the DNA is TGTGCCAGCAGCTTCCCGGGTGTTCCTGAGCAGTTCTTC.

The CDR3 reads CASTRTGDGSPLHF. CDR3 nucleotides: TGTGCCAGCACCAGGACAGGGGATGGTTCACCCCTCCACTTT. This chain connects TRBV12-3 or TRBV12-4 to TRBJ1-6; 9 nucleotides line up with TRBD1. Trimming took 7 bases from V and 9 from J; bases not matched to a gene: 7. CDR3 length equals 14 residues.

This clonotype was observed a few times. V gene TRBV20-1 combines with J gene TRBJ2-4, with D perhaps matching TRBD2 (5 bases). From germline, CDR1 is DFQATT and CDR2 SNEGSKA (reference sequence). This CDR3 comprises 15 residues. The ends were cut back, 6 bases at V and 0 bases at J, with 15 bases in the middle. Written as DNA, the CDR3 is TGCAGTGCCGATGGGAGCGTTCTAGCCAAAAACATTCAGTACTTC. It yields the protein CSADGSVLAKNIQYF.